This T cell receptor (beta chain) appears in the sequencing data of a study of long-term antiretroviral therapy in people with HIV. Study-wide context: The study's earliest collections predate the 2015 immediate-ART recommendation by about a decade.

General study results and limits: Dominant in the repertoire at all time points were clones expanded before ART.

To note about this clone: Its antigen remains unknown.

DNA was extracted from approximately 1-10 million thawed cryopreserved PBMC. Samples were assayed with immunoSEQ v3.0 at survey level. Repertoires were generated with immunoSEQ multiplex PCR, while TCRdb's copy carries only in-frame clones and drops some. This sample has about 25,000 clones, with roughly nine tenths found just once. This TCR was recovered from a woman under 40 with HIV. Sequences were derived from unsorted PBMCs, sampled 1.9 years after starting antiretroviral therapy.

CDR3 in DNA: TGTGCCAGCAGCCAAGGAAAACTAGCGGGGGGCTATGAGCAGTTCTTC. The encoded protein is CASSQGKLAGGYEQFF. The rearrangement links TRBV4-2 to TRBJ2-1; 12 bases are shared with TRBD2. The CDR3 totals 16 residues. Germline CDR1 is LGHNA and CDR2 is YNFKEQ. The J segment lost 8 bases and the V segment lost 1 base, leaving 6 bases of the junction unmatched.